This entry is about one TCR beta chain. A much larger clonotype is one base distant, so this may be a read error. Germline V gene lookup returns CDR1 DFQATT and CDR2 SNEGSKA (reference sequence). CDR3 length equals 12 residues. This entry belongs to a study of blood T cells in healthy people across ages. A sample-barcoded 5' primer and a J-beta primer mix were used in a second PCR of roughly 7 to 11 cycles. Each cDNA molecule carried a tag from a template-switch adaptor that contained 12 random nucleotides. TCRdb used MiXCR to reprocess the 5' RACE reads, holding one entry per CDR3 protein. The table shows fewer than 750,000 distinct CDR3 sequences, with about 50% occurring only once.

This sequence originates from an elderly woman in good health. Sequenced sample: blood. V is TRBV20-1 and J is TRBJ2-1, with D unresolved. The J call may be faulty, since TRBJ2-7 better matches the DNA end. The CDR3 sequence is CSAPPRVNEQYF. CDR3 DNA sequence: TGCAGTGCCCCCCCCCGAGTTAATGAGCAGTACTTC.